This is a list of T cell receptor beta chains from one sample in a study of cytomegalovirus exposure and HLA in healthy donors. Profiled with immunoSEQ multiplex PCR; TCRdb holds only in-frame clones, not every one. This table holds around 120,000 clones, more than 60% found once. Sequenced material: PBMCs. All receptors derive from a woman aged 40-49 years in good health and CMV-seropositive. Each CDR3 is given with its conserved first and last residue. D genes are given only for firm matches. Rows may omit the clone size; those that give it use once, few, many or a size class.

V	size	J	D	DNA	CDR3
TRBV11-2	NA	TRBJ1-1	TRBD1	TGTGCCAGCAGCCCGGACAGGGCCACTGAAGCTTTCTTT	CASSPDRATEAFF
TRBV7-3	NA	TRBJ1-1	NA	TGTGCCAGCAGCTTAGGCAACATGAACACTGAAGCTTTCTTT	CASSLGNMNTEAFF
TRBV9	once	TRBJ2-3	TRBD2	TGTGCCAGCAGCCCCGGGACTAGCGGTTCTTTAGGGACAGATACGCAGTATTTT	CASSPGTSGSLGTDTQYF
TRBV25-1	NA	TRBJ2-7	TRBD1	TGTGCCAGCAGTGCCCCCTACAGGGGAACGGGGCAGTACTTC	CASSAPYRGTGQYF
TRBV19	NA	TRBJ1-5	NA	TGTGCCACCCTGGGACTCCTTAATCAGCCCCAGCATTTT	CATLGLLNQPQHF
TRBV2	NA	TRBJ1-4	TRBD1	TGTGCCAGCAGAGTCGACAGGGGGCGGGGTGAAAAACTGTTTTTT	CASRVDRGRGEKLFF
TRBV7-2	NA	TRBJ2-7	TRBD2	TGTGCCAGCAGCCCGCCCCTAGCGGGGGCCCCGAGCTCCTACGAGCAGTACTTC	CASSPPLAGAPSSYEQYF
TRBV7-2	NA	TRBJ1-5	NA	TGTGCCAGCAGCTTAGGCGACAGTGGGCAGCCCCAGCATTTT	CASSLGDSGQPQHF
TRBV7-9	NA	TRBJ2-5	TRBD1	TGTGCCAGCAGCTCAAGGACAGGGGGACAAGAGACCCAGTACTTC	CASSSRTGGQETQYF
TRBV7-9	NA	TRBJ1-2	NA	TGTGCCAGCAGCCCTCAGGGGCGGGATGGCTACACCTTC	CASSPQGRDGYTF
TRBV6-5	NA	TRBJ1-5	TRBD1	TGTGCCAGCAGCCGCGACAGGGGCCAGCCCCAGCATTTT	CASSRDRGQPQHF
TRBV5-6	NA	TRBJ1-4	TRBD1	TGTGCCAGCAGCCGAACGACAGGGATGGCAACTAATGAAAAACTGTTTTTT	CASSRTTGMATNEKLFF
TRBV7-9	NA	TRBJ2-7	TRBD2	TGTGCCAGCAGCTTCGGACTAGCGGGGGAAAGCTCCTACGAGCAGTACTTC	CASSFGLAGESSYEQYF
TRBV7-2	NA	TRBJ2-1	NA	TGTGCCAGCAGCTGGCTTGCCGGGAAGGGTAGTGAGCAGTTCTTC	CASSWLAGKGSEQFF
TRBV9	NA	TRBJ1-5	NA	TGTGCCAGCAGCGTCCAGGGCCTACAGCCCCAGCATTTT	CASSVQGLQPQHF
TRBV10-3	NA	TRBJ2-3	NA	TGTGCCATCAGTAGGACTGATAGTACGCAGTATTTT	CAISRTDSTQYF
TRBV29-1	once	TRBJ2-1	TRBD2	TGCAGCGTTGCGCTAGCGGAGGGCAATGAGCAGTTCTTC	CSVALAEGNEQFF
TRBV7-9	NA	TRBJ2-7	NA	TGTGCCAGCCAGGCCTCCTACGAGCAGTACTTC	CASQASYEQYF
TRBV19	NA	TRBJ1-1	NA	TGTGCCAGTAGTACCCCAACAGACAGAAACACTGAAGCTTTCTTT	CASSTPTDRNTEAFF
TRBV7-9	few	TRBJ2-1	NA	TGTGCCAGCAGCTTCGGTGGGAGCTCCTACAATGAGCAGTTCTTC	CASSFGGSSYNEQFF
TRBV15	few	TRBJ2-3	TRBD2	TGTGCCACCAGCAGAGATCTTACTAGCGGGAGGGCGGATACGCAGTATTTT	CATSRDLTSGRADTQYF
TRBV7-2	NA	TRBJ2-5	TRBD2	TGTGCCAGCAGCTTTTCGCTGGGGGGGAGGGGGACCCAGTACTTC	CASSFSLGGRGTQYF
TRBV7-2	NA	TRBJ1-3	TRBD1	TGTGCCAGCAGCCCCCGGACAGGGGGCGCGGACACCATATATTTT	CASSPRTGGADTIYF
TRBV6-4	NA	TRBJ2-3	NA	TGTGCCAGCAGGGAGAGCGGCACAGATACGCAGTATTTT	CASRESGTDTQYF
TRBV5-1	few	TRBJ2-7	NA	TGCGCCAGCAGCCCCCGGGTCGGGGGAACTCCCTACGAGCAGTACTTC	CASSPRVGGTPYEQYF
TRBV30	NA	TRBJ1-6	NA	TGTGCCTGGAGTGTACGAGGAGGGTGGGGTGATAATTCCCCCCTCCACTTT	CAWSVRGGWGDNSPLHF
TRBV6-1	few	TRBJ1-6	TRBD1	TGTGCCAGCAGTGAATCAGGGACAGCTTCACCCCTCCACTTT	CASSESGTASPLHF
TRBV9	NA	TRBJ1-1	NA	TGTGCCAGCAGCGTTTTACAGAACACTGAAGCTTTCTTT	CASSVLQNTEAFF
TRBV5-1	NA	TRBJ2-1	TRBD2	TGCGCCAGCAGCTTGTCTAGCGGGAGTTCCTACAATGAGCAGTTCTTC	CASSLSSGSSYNEQFF
TRBV19	NA	TRBJ2-5	TRBD2	TGTGCCAGTAGTACGACTAGCGGGAGAGAGACCCAGTACTTC	CASSTTSGRETQYF
TRBV13	NA	TRBJ1-6	NA	TGTGCCAGCAGCTTAGGCACAGGACCGACTTCACCCCTCCACTTT	CASSLGTGPTSPLHF
TRBV19	few	TRBJ2-5	TRBD2	TGTGCCAGTAGCGATAGCCTAGCGGCATACCAAGAGACCCAGTACTTC	CASSDSLAAYQETQYF
TRBV14	NA	TRBJ2-1	NA	TGTGCCAGCAGCCGCGGGGTTGAGCAGTTCTTC	CASSRGVEQFF
TRBV9	NA	TRBJ2-1	TRBD2	TGTGCCAGCAGCGTAGTCGGGGGGGATAACAATGAGCAGTTCTTC	CASSVVGGDNNEQFF
TRBV18	NA	TRBJ1-5	NA	TGTGCCAGCTCACCACGACAGTTACTGTCTGGCAATCAGCCCCAGCATTTT	CASSPRQLLSGNQPQHF
TRBV4-1	NA	TRBJ2-3	NA	TGCGCCAGCAGCCCGAGTCCAGGGACAGATACGCAGTATTTT	CASSPSPGTDTQYF
TRBV7-2	NA	TRBJ1-2	NA	TGTGCCAGCAGCCCTACCTATGGCTACACCTTC	CASSPTYGYTF
TRBV28	NA	TRBJ1-2	NA	TGTGCCAGCAAGGAGAGGAACTATGGCTACACCTTC	CASKERNYGYTF
TRBV19	NA	TRBJ2-6	NA	TGTGCCAGTAGTATACTAGGTTCGGCGGTTACTGGGGCCAACGTCCTGACTTTC	CASSILGSAVTGANVLTF
TRBV11-1	NA	TRBJ2-5	TRBD1	TGTGCCAGCGTAAGCCAGGGGGCAGAGACCCAGTACTTC	CASVSQGAETQYF
TRBV9	NA	TRBJ1-1	TRBD1	TGTGCCAGCAGCCCGACAGGGATGAACACTGAAGCTTTCTTT	CASSPTGMNTEAFF
TRBV7-2	NA	TRBJ2-5	NA	TGTGCCAGCAGCTTAGGAGGATTCGGTGTAGAGGAGACCCAGTACTTC	CASSLGGFGVEETQYF
TRBV5-4	NA	TRBJ2-7	NA	TGTGCCAGCAGCTCCGGGACGGGGGAATGGGAGCAGTACTTC	CASSSGTGEWEQYF
TRBV6-1	NA	TRBJ2-7	TRBD1	TGTGCCAGCAGGGGGACAGGGCCTCTATCCTACGAGCAGTACTTC	CASRGTGPLSYEQYF
TRBV9	NA	TRBJ1-4	NA	TGTGCCAGCAGCGTAGCTGGGCAGATCGCAACTAATGAAAAACTGTTTTTT	CASSVAGQIATNEKLFF
TRBV6-6	few	TRBJ2-3	NA	TGTGCCAGCAGTCAACAACAGATCCCAGATACGCAGTATTTT	CASSQQQIPDTQYF
TRBV7-3	NA	TRBJ2-1	TRBD2	TGTGCCAGCAGCCCTCCGGGACTAGCGGCTTACAATGAGCAGTTCTTC	CASSPPGLAAYNEQFF
TRBV6-5	NA	TRBJ1-2	NA	TGTGCCAGCAGTTACTCTCTCCAGGGGAACTATGGCTACACCTTC	CASSYSLQGNYGYTF
TRBV2	NA	TRBJ2-1	TRBD1	TGTGCCAGCAGTGAGGGGACAGGGAGGGGTGAGCAGTTCTTC	CASSEGTGRGEQFF
TRBV9	NA	TRBJ1-6	NA	TGTGCCAGCAGCGAGGGGTGGGATAATTCACCCCTCCACTTT	CASSEGWDNSPLHF
TRBV19	NA	TRBJ2-5	TRBD1	TGTGCCAGTAGTCCACAGGGGGAGACCCAGTACTTC	CASSPQGETQYF